The following is a T cell receptor beta chain sequence with its context. These data come from a study of blood T cell repertoires in COVID-19. Background on the study: Sites across the United States, Italy and Spain contributed samples from acute and convalescent COVID-19. In each case, the material was cDNA or gDNA derived from T cells, B-cell-depleted T cells, or PBMCs.

CDR1 is LGHNA and CDR2 is YNFKEQ in the germline V gene. J gave up 2 bases and V 5 bases, and 5 bases lay outside the gene matches. The CDR3 is 16 residues long. The protocol was immunoSEQ multiplex PCR, while the TCRdb copy is restricted to in-frame clones and leaves out a portion. This table has around 240,000 clones, about 80% appearing once. The chain couples TRBV4-2 to TRBJ2-2, with TRBD2 matching over 10 bases. The source of this sequence is a woman between 45 and 65 years old with acute or convalescent COVID-19. The sequenced sample consisted of peripheral blood. The CDR3 reads CASSVLAGVNTGELFF. CDR3 sequence (DNA): TGTGCCAGCAGCGTGCTAGCGGGAGTAAACACCGGGGAGCTGTTTTTT.